Below, 5 T cell receptor beta chains from the same sample are listed, as sequenced in a study of blood T cell repertoires in COVID-19. Data came from immunoSEQ multiplex PCR; TCRdb stores just in-frame clones and leaves some out. Of nearly 25,000 clones listed, around 79% are singletons. Sequencing was done on a sample of peripheral blood. The source is a man aged 45 to 65 with COVID-19, enrolled during active disease.

The CDR3 nucleotides are TGCGCCAGCAGTCAAGCTGGTAGGAGAGGGACGCAGTATTTT. Amino acids: CASSQAGRRGTQYF. V and J are TRBV5-1 and TRBJ2-3, with a tentative D call TRBD2 (5 bases). V dropped 5 bases and J dropped 9 bases, with 19 bases sitting between them. CDR1 and CDR2 (germline): SGHRS, YFSETQ. The CDR3 extends over 14 amino acids.

The chain has TRBV7-3 and TRBJ2-1, with 7 nucleotides matching TRBD2. This CDR3 comprises 15 residues. After removal of 5 bases from V and 2 bases from J, the junction contained 6 bases not matched to a gene. Germline V lookup: CDR1 SGHTA, CDR2 FQGTGA. CDR3 protein: CASSTGTTPYNEQFF. The DNA of the CDR3 is TGTGCCAGCAGCACCGGGACTACCCCCTACAATGAGCAGTTCTTC. The variable domain in full, with the rest retrieved from reference TRBV7-3 and TRBJ2-1, is GAGVSQTPSNKVTEKGKYVELRCDPISGHTALYWYRQSLGQGPEFLIYFQGTGAADDSGLPNDRFFAVRPEGSVSTLKIQRTERGDSAVYLCASSTGTTPYNEQFFGPGTRLTVL.

In nucleotides, the CDR3 is TGCGCCAGCAGCCCAGGGGGACTCGTCCTCTACAATGAGCAGTTCTTC. Its protein product is CASSPGGLVLYNEQFF. V gene TRBV4-1 combines with J gene TRBJ2-1; D is perhaps TRBD1 (7 bases). Trimming removed 4 bases at V and 3 bases at J, with 16 bases between. The V gene's germline CDR1 is MGHRA and CDR2 YSYEKL. The CDR3 totals 16 residues.

The rearrangement uses TRBV6-5 and TRBJ1-6; D is ambiguous. This CDR3 contains 15 residues. The V end was cut by 2 bases, the J end by 14 bases, with 19 bases between. Germline V lookup: CDR1 MNHEY, CDR2 SVGAGI. The CDR3 bases are TGTGCCAGCAGTTACAGGCTTGACACCCAGTTAGCCCTCCACTTT. It yields the protein CASSYRLDTQLALHF.

This clone was seen a few times. This rearrangement joins TRBV9 to TRBJ2-1; D is unclear. Germline V gene lookup returns CDR1 SGDLS and CDR2 YYNGEE. This CDR3 has 14 residues. The V gene lost 0 bases and the J gene lost 5 bases, with 9 bases spanning the gap. The CDR3 is CASSVELHDNEQFF. The CDR3 region has the DNA TGTGCCAGCAGCGTAGAACTCCACGACAATGAGCAGTTCTTC. Based on the CDR3 plus reference TRBV9 and TRBJ2-1, the full variable domain is DSGVTQTPKHLITATGQRVTLRCSPRSGDLSVYWYQQSLDQGLQFLIQYYNGEERAKGNILERFSAQQFPDLHSELNLSSLELGDSALYFCASSVELHDNEQFFGPGTRLTVL.